This TCR beta chain emerged from a study of CD8+CD57+ T cells in acquired aplastic anemia. Study overall: 3 to 4 ug was the average amount of DNA from sorted CD4+ and CD8+ cells. General study results and limits: CD8+ Simpson's diversity in patients was not significantly different from that in controls. The study identified more than 25 CD8+ CDR3 sequences shared by patients and controls.

As to this clonotype: What it binds is unknown.

The study profiled TCR beta VDJ and CDR3 using genomic DNA as template. TCRdb analysed the reads with MiXCR anew, one entry per CDR3 protein. Counted here are 200,000 or so distinct CDR3 sequences, about 64% occurring once; the ten biggest clones make up about 43%. V was clipped by 0 bases and J by 4 bases; unmatched bases: 6. Germline values: CDR1 SGDLS, CDR2 YYNGEE. The CDR3 contains 16 residues. The chain recombines TRBV9 with TRBJ1-2; 10 bases fit TRBD1. Sequenced: sorted CD4+, CD8+, or CD8+CD57+ T cells (not recorded which) from PBMCs. This clonotype originated in a human donor with severe aplastic anemia or a healthy control (not recorded which). The chain's CDR3 is CASSVALGTGAYGYTF. The CDR3 DNA reads TGTGCCAGCAGCGTAGCCCTCGGGACAGGGGCCTATGGCTACACCTTC.